This T cell receptor beta chain was recovered during a study of T cell responses to AZD1222 COVID-19 vaccine. Measured with immunoSEQ multiplex PCR; TCRdb has only the in-frame clones, and not every one. Here the sample spans fewer than 150,000 clones, 80% to 90% being singletons. V was trimmed by 8 bases and J by 5 bases, leaving 22 bases between them. Germline CDR1 and CDR2: LGHDT and YNNKEL (reference sequence). The CDR3 length is 16 residues. The V gene is TRBV3-1 (or the pseudogene TRBV3-2), the J gene TRBJ1-5, with D maybe TRBD1 (5 bases). Source: peripheral blood, taken 28 days after the second AZD1222 dose. The source of this sequence is an adult who received the AZD1222 COVID-19 vaccine. The CDR3 here is CASSKKGRVGDQPQHF. The CDR3 DNA follows: TGTGCCAGCTCTAAAAAGGGGAGAGTGGGAGATCAGCCCCAGCATTTT.